The text below deals with one T cell receptor (beta chain). The antigen it recognizes is unknown. Qualities for individual bases were not recorded, and no much larger clone is one base off. The CDR3 numbers 15 residues from cysteine through phenylalanine. Only the CDR3 part of the read is kept: 45 bases, read in frame from the first base. V is shortened by 7 bases, J by 3 bases, and the region joining them spans 16 bases. Sequences SGDLS (CDR1) and YYNGEE (CDR2) are obtained from the germline V gene. The data derive from a study of T cell responses to AZD1222 COVID-19 vaccine (dated by TCRdb to the early 2020s). At the level of the whole study: AZD1222 recipients whose second dose came at about 4 weeks and those whose second dose came at about 12 weeks were combined into one group, since spike-specific TCR depth and breadth did not differ between the two schedules. Trial participants were enrolled into age subgroups of 18-55, 56-69 and 70-plus years, which contained about 150, 27 and 61 TCR-sequenced participants, respectively. TCR sequencing covered some 250 trial participants: some 210 given two doses of AZD1222 and approximately 26 given two doses of MenACWY control vaccine.

The CDR3 regions of human TCRbeta chains were analyzed by immunosequencing. The authors processed their data as follows. Repertoire TCRs were matched against a reference library of SARS-CoV-2-specific TCRs generated with the MIRA antigen-specificity platform. Breadth was defined as the fraction of unique TCRs that were SARS-CoV-2-associated, and depth was defined as the fraction of total T cells that were SARS-CoV-2-associated. Using the MIRA data, every spike-specific TCR was mapped to the spike region that the TCR reacted to and assigned to either a CD4 or a CD8 class. Log10-transformed breadth and depth values were compared by one-way ANOVA with Sidak's multiple comparisons tests. TCRdb's version of the immuneACCESS table is confined to in-frame rearrangements and falls short of the full clone set. An unresolved V gene accounts for under half of the shortfall where checked; the remainder is of unknown origin. The V and J calls and clone size were taken over from that table, and D and trimming were inferred from the DNA. For this sample there are 150,000 or so clones; 70% to 90% appear just once. Together, the top ten hold 4.5% to 6% of the sample.

Read against the paper, the sample's time point label means: baseline before first vaccination. Samples from vaccinated people were obtained from the UK trials COV001 and COV002, which included a single-blind randomized controlled phase 2/3 trial of AZD1222 (ChAdOx1 nCoV-19) in healthy adults. Trial participant PBMC samples were collected at day 0 and day 28 after the second dose for TCRbeta chain sequencing. General conclusions and limits of the study: Nearly half of unique spike-specific TCRs reportedly recognized epitopes outside regions mutated in the B.1.351 and B.1.1.7 variants. Vaccine-associated CD4 TCRs spanned the whole spike protein, with dominant responses in regions 160-218 and 743-854. In the small 56-69-year group, the increase in depth fell short of significance, most likely because of low power. A significant rise in spike-specific TCR breadth and depth was observed after two AZD1222 doses relative to day 0 and relative to MenACWY recipients. Most participants were white British and females outnumbered males, and the authors suggested that clonal diversity may have been underestimated. Conclusions about previously exposed vaccinees were limited because only six AZD1222 recipients were SARS-CoV-2 seropositive at baseline. Because no samples from the day 14 peak response were available, repertoires could be characterized only after the peak T cell response.

The sample consisted of peripheral blood, taken on day 0 of AZD1222 vaccination. The chain is made from TRBV9 and TRBJ1-4; confidence is insufficient to name the D gene. The TCR originated in an adult in good health. DNA sequence: TGTGCCAGCTCGCCGGGCGGGCGACCTAATGAAAAACTGTTTTTT. Its amino acids are CASSPGGRPNEKLFF.